The 22 T cell receptor beta chains reported below all come from one sample, sequenced in a study of Graves' ophthalmopathy and Graves' hyperthyroidism. The study amplified TCR beta CDR3 regions using RNA transcripts. In the first round, RT-PCR was carried out with HTBI primers, and a multiplex PCR formed the second round. In TCRdb, the multiplex PCR reads were re-called with MiXCR into one record per CDR3 protein. Found here are a few hundred thousand distinct CDR3 sequences, approximately 15% of them singletons; the top ten hold about 7%. The specimen was peripheral blood. These receptors all stem from a woman aged 18-29 years with stable Graves' hyperthyroidism.

This sequence joins TRBV2 and TRBJ2-7; 7 nucleotides line up with TRBD1. Trimming cost V 5 bases and J 2 bases; bases outside gene matches: 6. In germline, CDR1 is SNHLY, CDR2 FYNNEI. The CDR3 covers 14 residues. CDR3 nucleotide sequence: TGTGCCAGCAGTACAGGGGTCTATCCCTACGAGCAGTACTTC. Its translation: CASSTGVYPYEQYF.

The gene calls are TRBV7-9 and TRBJ1-1; D call uncertain. Trimming pared 0 bases from V and 11 bases from J, leaving 16 bases between. Germline CDR1 reads SEHNR; CDR2 reads FQNEAQ (reference sequence). The CDR3 consists of 14 residues. The CDR3 is CASSLAREAPQAFF. The CDR3 nucleotides read TGTGCCAGCAGCTTAGCGCGAGAGGCCCCACAGGCTTTCTTT.

This clonotype has ten or more counts. This chain connects TRBV11-2 to TRBJ2-7; 12 nucleotides line up with TRBD1. Germline V gene data show CDR1 as SGHAT and CDR2 as FQNNGV. The CDR3 covers 16 residues. V dropped 5 bases and J dropped 4; count of bases not matched to a gene: 9. The CDR3 nucleotides are TGTGCCAGCAGCCCAATAGGGACAGGGGGCGTTTACGAGCAGTACTTC. Its protein is CASSPIGTGGVYEQYF.

This clonotype has at least ten counts. The chain is built from TRBV7-2 and TRBJ2-4; TRBD1 matches at 10 bases. This CDR3 is built from 14 residues. Trimming removed 6 bases from V and 8 bases from J; junction bases left unmatched: 7. In germline, CDR1 is SGHTA, CDR2 FQGNSA. The CDR3 sequence: CASSRQGALDIQYF. For the CDR3, the DNA is TGTGCCAGCAGTCGACAGGGGGCTTTGGACATTCAGTACTTC.

The table lists this clonotype with many counts. The chain combines TRBV7-2 with TRBJ2-7, with 9 positions matching TRBD2. The germline gives CDR1 SGHTA, CDR2 FQGNSA. This CDR3 is 15 amino acids long. V shed 1 base and J 3 bases; nucleotides not matched to a gene: 4. The CDR3 DNA follows: TGTGCCAGCAGCTTAGTTGCTAGCGGGAACTACGAGCAGTACTTC. This sequence encodes CASSLVASGNYEQYF.

J is TRBJ2-7 and V is TRBV18, with 10 bases that match TRBD1. The germline V gene encodes CDR1 KGHSH and CDR2 LQKENI. J lost 0 bases, V lost 0 bases, and 5 bases had no gene match. CDR3 size: 17 residues. The CDR3 reads CASSPPLGQGSSYEQYF. The CDR3 DNA reads as TGTGCCAGCTCACCACCGCTGGGACAGGGGAGCTCCTACGAGCAGTACTTC.

This clonotype has ten or more counts. The rearrangement uses TRBV12-3 or TRBV12-4 and TRBJ2-5; 7 positions match TRBD1. The CDR3 runs 16 residues. Trimming at V came to 5 bases and at J to 5 bases, leaving 14 bases not matched to a gene. The CDR3 coding sequence is TGTGCCAGCAGTCCACCCCCAACAGGGGCGGCGGAGACCCAGTACTTC. Translation gives CASSPPPTGAAETQYF.

This clonotype has ten or more counts. The J gene is TRBJ1-1, the V gene TRBV11-2; D call uncertain. This CDR3 has 11 residues. CDR1 is SGHAT and CDR2 is FQNNGV in the germline V gene. The V end was cut by 2 bases, the J end by 6 bases, with 4 bases between. CDR3 bases: TGTGCCAGCAGCTTATACCCTGAAGCTTTCTTT. Translating gives CASSLYPEAFF.

The table lists this clonotype with a few counts. The chain is built from TRBV29-1 and TRBJ2-2, with D possibly called TRBD1 or TRBD2 (5 bases each). The V gene lost 1 base and the J gene lost 2 bases, with 5 bases spanning the gap. This CDR3 region has 13 residues. Germline V CDR1 and CDR2: SQVTM, ANQGSEA. The CDR3 spells CSVEGDNTGELFF. The DNA of the CDR3 is TGCAGCGTTGAAGGGGACAACACCGGGGAGCTGTTTTTT.

This clonotype came up many times. This rearrangement joins TRBV27 to TRBJ1-1; D possibly corresponds to TRBD1 (6 bases). This CDR3 is 13 amino acids long. V lost 6 bases to trimming and J lost 6 bases, with 14 bases between them. Looked up from germline, CDR1 is MNHEY and CDR2 is SMNVEV (reference sequence). The CDR3 protein is CASREGGAAEAFF. The CDR3 nucleotides are TGTGCCAGCAGAGAAGGGGGGGCGGCTGAAGCTTTCTTT.

This clonotype was counted ten times or more. The chain is built from TRBV5-5 and TRBJ2-7; 11 bases fit TRBD1. After removal of 3 bases from V and 6 bases from J, the junction contained 5 bases not matched to a gene. The length of the CDR3 is 14 residues. In germline, CDR1 is SGHKS, CDR2 YYEKEE (reference sequence). CDR3 coding DNA: TGTGCCAGCAGCTCCCGGACAGGGGGCGGCGAGCAGTACTTC. Translation gives CASSSRTGGGEQYF. The whole variable domain, remainder taken from reference TRBV5-5 and TRBJ2-7, is DAGVTQSPTHLIKTRGQQVTLRCSPISGHKSVSWYQQVLGQGPQFIFQYYEKEERGRGNFPDRFSARQFPNYSSELNVNALLLGDSALYLCASSSRTGGGEQYFGPGTRLTVT.

The rearrangement joins TRBV6-1 to TRBJ1-2; 9 bases agree with TRBD1. The trim removed 7 bases at V and 8 bases at J, leaving 14 bases unmatched. This CDR3 region has 15 residues. The germline CDR1 and CDR2 sequences are MNHNS and SASEGT. The CDR3 reads CASTSGGQGFEGYTF. The DNA of the CDR3 is TGTGCCAGCACCTCTGGGGGACAGGGCTTCGAAGGCTACACCTTC.

The chain recombines TRBV11-3 with TRBJ2-7; the D is unclear. The V gene lost 2 bases and the J gene lost 3 bases, with 8 bases spanning the gap. The CDR3 contains 13 residues. The germline CDR1 and CDR2 sequences are SGHNT and YENEEA. This CDR3 reads CASSLMKGYEQYF. In DNA, the CDR3 is TGTGCCAGCAGCTTAATGAAGGGCTACGAGCAGTACTTC.

Concerning this clonotype: Relative to the germline gene, one junction end is altered; a read error may explain this. The rearrangement joins TRBV7-2 to TRBJ2-4; D is ambiguous. The CDR3 runs to 13 residues. CDR1 SGHTA and CDR2 FQGNSA come from the germline V gene. CDR3 region: CASSALAKNIKYF. The CDR3 region has the DNA TGTGCCAGCAGCGCATTAGCCAAAAACATTAAGTACTTC.

This clonotype was counted many times. The chain combines TRBV12-3 or TRBV12-4 with TRBJ1-1; a possible D gene is TRBD1 (6 bases). The CDR3 contains 12 residues. Trimming removed 4 bases from V and 6 bases from J, with 9 bases in between. CDR3 sequence (DNA): TGTGCCAGCAGTTGGGAGGGGGCTGAAGCTTTCTTT. This sequence encodes CASSWEGAEAFF.

This clonotype was seen ten or more times. This rearrangement joins TRBV9 to TRBJ1-1; D gene unclear. The CDR3 is 14 amino acids. Germline loops: CDR1 SGDLS, CDR2 YYNGEE. Trimming took off 2 bases at V and 0 bases at J, with 8 bases between the two ends. As DNA, the CDR3 is TGTGCCAGCAGCGTGGTCGGGCTGAACACTGAAGCTTTCTTT. This encodes CASSVVGLNTEAFF. The full variable domain, with the rest looked up from reference TRBV9 and TRBJ1-1, is DSGVTQTPKHLITATGQRVTLRCSPRSGDLSVYWYQQSLDQGLQFLIQYYNGEERAKGNILERFSAQQFPDLHSELNLSSLELGDSALYFCASSVVGLNTEAFFGQGTRLTVV.

This clonotype was counted between two and nine times. J is TRBJ1-1 and V is TRBV3-1; 7 positions match TRBD1. Trimming took 4 bases from V and 1 from J; bases not matched to a gene: 9. The CDR3 runs to 16 residues. Germline CDR1 and CDR2: LGHDT and YNNKEL (reference sequence). The CDR3 DNA follows: TGTGCCAGCAGCCCCGCCCTGGGACAGACGAACACTGAAGCTTTCTTT. As protein: CASSPALGQTNTEAFF.

This clonotype was detected ten times or more. The chain is built from TRBV6-5 and TRBJ1-2; D unclear. Trimming cost V 6 bases and J 4 bases, with 12 bases left between them. The CDR3 runs 13 residues. The V gene's germline CDR1 is MNHEY and CDR2 SVGAGI. In DNA, the CDR3 is TGTGCCAGCAGCTTACGTGGTCCCTATGGCTACACCTTC. Translated, it gives CASSLRGPYGYTF.

This clonotype has at least ten counts. The V gene is TRBV11-2, the J gene TRBJ1-1; D remains ambiguous. Trimming shortened V by 0 bases and J by 3 bases, and 5 bases separated the two germline ends. The CDR3 runs 13 residues. Germline V CDR1 and CDR2: SGHAT, FQNNGV. The CDR3 DNA reads as TGTGCCAGCAGCTTAGATCTCGACACTGAAGCTTTCTTT. Its protein is CASSLDLDTEAFF.

The table lists this clonotype with many counts. The rearrangement joins TRBV6-1 to TRBJ1-5; 9 nucleotides agree with TRBD1. Germline V lookup: CDR1 MNHNS, CDR2 SASEGT. This CDR3 comprises 14 residues. V gave up 7 bases and J gave up 6 bases; unmatched junction bases: 7. The CDR3 region has the DNA TGTGCCAGCACCAGGACAGGGGTGCCTCAGCCCCAGCATTTT. Translating it yields CASTRTGVPQPQHF.

This clonotype was counted only a few times. Possible read error: a much larger clone is one base away. The chain recombines TRBV7-9 with TRBJ1-1; weak D call: TRBD1 (6 bases). V dropped 2 bases and J dropped 3 bases, with 13 bases sitting between them. The CDR3 contains 15 residues. Germline CDR1 SEHNR, CDR2 FQNEAQ (reference sequence). This CDR3 is CASSLSQGRYTEAFF. In DNA, the CDR3 is TGTGCCAGCAGCTTATCGCAGGGGCGCTACACTGAAGCTTTCTTT.

This clonotype was observed at least ten times. The chain employs TRBV12-3 or TRBV12-4 and TRBJ1-3; a weak D match, TRBD1 (6 bases). The CDR3 has 15 amino acids. The V gene lost 5 bases and the J gene lost 0 bases, with 11 bases spanning the gap. CDR3 coding DNA: TGTGCCAGCAGTCCGACAGGAGTCTCTGGAAACACCATATATTTT. Translation: CASSPTGVSGNTIYF.